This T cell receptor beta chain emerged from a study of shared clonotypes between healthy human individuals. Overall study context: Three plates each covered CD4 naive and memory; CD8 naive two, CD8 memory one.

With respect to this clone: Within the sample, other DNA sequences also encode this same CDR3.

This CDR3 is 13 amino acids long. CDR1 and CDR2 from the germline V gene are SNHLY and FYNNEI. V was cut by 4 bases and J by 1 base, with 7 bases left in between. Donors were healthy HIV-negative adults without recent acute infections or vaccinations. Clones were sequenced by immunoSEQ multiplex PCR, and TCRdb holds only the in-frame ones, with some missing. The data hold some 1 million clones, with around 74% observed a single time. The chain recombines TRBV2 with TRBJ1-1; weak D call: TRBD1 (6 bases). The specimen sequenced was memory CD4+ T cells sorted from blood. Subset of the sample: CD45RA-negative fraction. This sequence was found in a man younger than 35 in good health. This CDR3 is CASSAGENTEAFF. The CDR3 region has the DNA TGTGCCAGCAGTGCAGGGGAGAACACTGAAGCTTTCTTT.